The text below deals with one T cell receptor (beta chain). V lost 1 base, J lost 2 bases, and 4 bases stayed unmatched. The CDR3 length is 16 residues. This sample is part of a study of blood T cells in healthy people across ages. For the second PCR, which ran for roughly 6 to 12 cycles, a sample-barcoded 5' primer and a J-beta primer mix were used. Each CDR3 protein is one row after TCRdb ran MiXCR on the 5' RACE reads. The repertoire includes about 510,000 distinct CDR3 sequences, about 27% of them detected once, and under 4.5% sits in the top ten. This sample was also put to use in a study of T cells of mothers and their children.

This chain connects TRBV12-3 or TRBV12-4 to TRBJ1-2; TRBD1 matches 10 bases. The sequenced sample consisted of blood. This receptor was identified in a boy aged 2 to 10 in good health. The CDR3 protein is CASSLDGQGGNYGYTF. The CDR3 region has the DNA TGTGCCAGCAGTTTAGACGGACAGGGGGGGAACTATGGCTACACCTTC.